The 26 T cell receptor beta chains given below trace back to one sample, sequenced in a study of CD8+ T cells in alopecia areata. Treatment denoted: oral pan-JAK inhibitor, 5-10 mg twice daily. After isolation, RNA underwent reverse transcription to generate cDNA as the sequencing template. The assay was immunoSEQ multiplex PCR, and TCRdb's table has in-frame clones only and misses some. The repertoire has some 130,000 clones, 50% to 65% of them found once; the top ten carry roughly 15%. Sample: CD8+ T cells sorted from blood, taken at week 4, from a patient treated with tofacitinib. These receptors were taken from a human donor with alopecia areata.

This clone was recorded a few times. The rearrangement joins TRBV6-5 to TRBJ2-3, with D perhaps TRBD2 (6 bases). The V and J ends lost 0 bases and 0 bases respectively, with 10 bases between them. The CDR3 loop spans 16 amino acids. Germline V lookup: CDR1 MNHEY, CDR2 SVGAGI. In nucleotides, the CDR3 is TGTGCCAGCAGTTACTCGTTAGCGGCTAGCACAGATACGCAGTATTTT. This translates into CASSYSLAASTDTQYF.

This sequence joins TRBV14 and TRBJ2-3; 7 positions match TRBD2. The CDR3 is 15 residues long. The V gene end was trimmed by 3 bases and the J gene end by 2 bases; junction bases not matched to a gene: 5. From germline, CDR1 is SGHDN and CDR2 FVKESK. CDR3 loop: CASSHGAGYTDTQYF. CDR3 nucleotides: TGTGCCAGCAGCCATGGAGCGGGGTACACAGATACGCAGTATTTT.

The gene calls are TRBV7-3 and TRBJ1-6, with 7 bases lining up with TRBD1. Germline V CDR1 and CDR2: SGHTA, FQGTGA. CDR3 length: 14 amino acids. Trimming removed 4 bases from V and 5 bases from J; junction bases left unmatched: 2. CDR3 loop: CASSYRGDNSPLHF. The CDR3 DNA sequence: TGTGCCAGCAGCTACAGGGGAGATAATTCACCCCTCCACTTT.

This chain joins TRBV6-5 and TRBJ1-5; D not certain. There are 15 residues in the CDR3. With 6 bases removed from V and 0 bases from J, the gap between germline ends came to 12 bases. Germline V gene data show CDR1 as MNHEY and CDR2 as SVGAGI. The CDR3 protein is CASSTGGNSNQPQHF. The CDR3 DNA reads TGTGCCAGCAGCACCGGAGGAAATAGCAATCAGCCCCAGCATTTT.

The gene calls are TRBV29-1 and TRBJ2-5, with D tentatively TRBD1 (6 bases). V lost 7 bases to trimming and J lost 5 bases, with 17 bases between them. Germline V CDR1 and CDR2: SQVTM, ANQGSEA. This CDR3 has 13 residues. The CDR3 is CSAPVGAGETQYF. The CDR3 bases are TGCAGCGCCCCGGTGGGGGCTGGTGAGACCCAGTACTTC.

The CDR3 sequence is CASSYVGLYGYTF. For the CDR3, the DNA is TGTGCCAGCAGTTATGTCGGACTCTATGGCTACACCTTC. The chain is built from TRBV6-5 and TRBJ1-2, with unresolved D. This CDR3 spans 13 amino acids. Trimming removed 3 bases from V and 4 bases from J, with 9 bases in between. The germline CDR1 and CDR2 sequences are MNHEY and SVGAGI.

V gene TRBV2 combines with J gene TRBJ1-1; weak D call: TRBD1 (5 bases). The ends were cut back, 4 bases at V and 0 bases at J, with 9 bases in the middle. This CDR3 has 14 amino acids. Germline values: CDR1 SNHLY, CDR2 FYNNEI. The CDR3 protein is CASSGWGLNTEAFF. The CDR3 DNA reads TGTGCCAGCAGTGGATGGGGGTTGAACACTGAAGCTTTCTTT.

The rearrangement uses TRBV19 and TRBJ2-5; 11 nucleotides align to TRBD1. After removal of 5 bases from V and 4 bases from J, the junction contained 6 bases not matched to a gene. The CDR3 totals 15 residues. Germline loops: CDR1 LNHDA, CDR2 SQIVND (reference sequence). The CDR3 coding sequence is TGTGCCAGTAGTCCCAAGGACAGGGGGCGAGAGACCCAGTACTTC. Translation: CASSPKDRGRETQYF.

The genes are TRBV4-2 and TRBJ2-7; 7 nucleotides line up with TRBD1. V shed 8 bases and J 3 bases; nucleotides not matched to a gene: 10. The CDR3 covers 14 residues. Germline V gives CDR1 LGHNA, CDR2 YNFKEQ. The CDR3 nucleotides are TGTGCCAGCCGTCAGACGGGACAGATCTACGAGCAGTACTTC. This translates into CASRQTGQIYEQYF.

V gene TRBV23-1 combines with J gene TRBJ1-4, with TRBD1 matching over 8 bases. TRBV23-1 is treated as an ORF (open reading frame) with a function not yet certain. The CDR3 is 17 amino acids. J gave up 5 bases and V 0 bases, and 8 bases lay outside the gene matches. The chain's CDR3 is CASSQSQGARPNEKLFF. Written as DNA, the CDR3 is TGCGCCAGCAGTCAATCGCAGGGGGCGCGGCCCAATGAAAAACTGTTTTTT.

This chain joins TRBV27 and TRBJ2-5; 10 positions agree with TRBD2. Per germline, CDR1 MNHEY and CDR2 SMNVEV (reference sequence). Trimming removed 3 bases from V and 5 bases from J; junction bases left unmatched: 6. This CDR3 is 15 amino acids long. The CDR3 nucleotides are TGTGCCAGCAGTTTGGAAGCGGGGGGGTTCGAGACCCAGTACTTC. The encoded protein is CASSLEAGGFETQYF.

As DNA, the CDR3 is TGCGCCAGCGGATTGGGACGGTGGGGTGACACCGGGGAGCTGTTTTTT. Its translation: CASGLGRWGDTGELFF. The chain carries TRBV4-3 and TRBJ2-2, with D perhaps matching TRBD1 or TRBD2 (5 bases each). Trimming removed 8 bases from V and 3 bases from J, with 19 bases in between. This CDR3 has 16 residues. From germline, CDR1 is LGHNA and CDR2 YSLEER.

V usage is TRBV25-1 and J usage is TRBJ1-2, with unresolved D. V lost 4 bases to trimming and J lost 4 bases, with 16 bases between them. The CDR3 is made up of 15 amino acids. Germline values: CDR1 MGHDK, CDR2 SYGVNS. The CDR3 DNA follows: TGTGCCAGCAGTGTTAGATCAGGACCGATCTATGGCTACACCTTC. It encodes CASSVRSGPIYGYTF.

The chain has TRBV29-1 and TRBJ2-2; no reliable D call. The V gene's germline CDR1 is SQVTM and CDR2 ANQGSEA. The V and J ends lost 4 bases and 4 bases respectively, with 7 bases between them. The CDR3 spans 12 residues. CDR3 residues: CSVVFSTGELFF. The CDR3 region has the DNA TGCAGCGTTGTCTTTTCCACCGGGGAGCTGTTTTTT.

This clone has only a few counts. For the CDR3, the DNA is TGTGCCAGTAGTGCCAAGGGGGGCACTGAAGCTTTCTTT. Translation gives CASSAKGGTEAFF. The rearrangement links TRBV19 to TRBJ1-1, with D tentatively TRBD1 (6 bases). V lost 5 bases and J lost 4, with 11 bases in between. Germline V lookup: CDR1 LNHDA, CDR2 SQIVND (reference sequence). The CDR3 runs 13 residues. The whole variable domain, filled in from reference TRBV19 and TRBJ1-1, reads DGGITQSPKYLFRKEGQNVTLSCEQNLNHDAMYWYRQDPGQGLRLIYYSQIVNDFQKGDIAEGYSVSREKKESFPLTVTSAQKNPTAFYLCASSAKGGTEAFFGQGTRLTVV.

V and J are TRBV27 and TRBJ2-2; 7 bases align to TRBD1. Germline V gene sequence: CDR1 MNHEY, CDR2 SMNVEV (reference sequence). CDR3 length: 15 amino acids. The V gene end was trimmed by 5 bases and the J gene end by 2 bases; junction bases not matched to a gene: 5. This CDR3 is CASSGRTGNTGELFF. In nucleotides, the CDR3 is TGTGCCAGCAGTGGAAGGACAGGCAACACCGGGGAGCTGTTTTTT.

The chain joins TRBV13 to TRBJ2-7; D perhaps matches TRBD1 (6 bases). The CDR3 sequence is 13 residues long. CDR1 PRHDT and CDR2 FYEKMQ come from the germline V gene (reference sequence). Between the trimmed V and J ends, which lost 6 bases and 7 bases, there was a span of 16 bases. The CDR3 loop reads CASREWTAWEQYF. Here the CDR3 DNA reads TGTGCCAGCAGAGAATGGACAGCCTGGGAGCAGTACTTC.

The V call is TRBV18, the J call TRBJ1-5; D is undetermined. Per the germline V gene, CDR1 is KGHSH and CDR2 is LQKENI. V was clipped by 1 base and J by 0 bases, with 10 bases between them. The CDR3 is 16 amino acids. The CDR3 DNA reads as TGTGCCAGCTCACCACTTGGGGATCTTAGCAATCAGCCCCAGCATTTT. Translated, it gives CASSPLGDLSNQPQHF.

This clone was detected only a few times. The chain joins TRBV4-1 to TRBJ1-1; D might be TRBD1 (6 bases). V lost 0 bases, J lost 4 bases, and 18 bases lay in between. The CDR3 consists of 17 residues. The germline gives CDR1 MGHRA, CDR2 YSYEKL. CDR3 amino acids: CASSQETRGGASTEAFF. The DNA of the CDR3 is TGCGCCAGCAGCCAAGAAACAAGGGGGGGCGCGAGCACTGAAGCTTTCTTT.

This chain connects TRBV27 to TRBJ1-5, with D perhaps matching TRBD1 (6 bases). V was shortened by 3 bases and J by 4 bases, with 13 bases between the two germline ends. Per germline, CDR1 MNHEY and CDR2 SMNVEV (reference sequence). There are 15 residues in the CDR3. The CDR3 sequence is CASSFARGNNQPQHF. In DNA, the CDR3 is TGTGCCAGCAGTTTTGCCAGGGGAAATAATCAGCCCCAGCATTTT.

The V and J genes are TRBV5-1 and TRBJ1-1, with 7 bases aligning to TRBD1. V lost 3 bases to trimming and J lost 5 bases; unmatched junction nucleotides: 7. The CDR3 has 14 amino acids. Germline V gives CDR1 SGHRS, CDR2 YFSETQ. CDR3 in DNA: TGCGCCAGCAGCTCGACAGGGACGAGGACTGAAGCTTTCTTT. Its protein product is CASSSTGTRTEAFF.

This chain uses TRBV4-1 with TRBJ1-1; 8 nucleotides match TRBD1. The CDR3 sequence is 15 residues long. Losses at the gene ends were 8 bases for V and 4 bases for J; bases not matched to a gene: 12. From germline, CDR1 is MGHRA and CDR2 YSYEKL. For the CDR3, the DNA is TGCGCCAGCGAGACGCAGGGACAGGCCACCACTGAAGCTTTCTTT. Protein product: CASETQGQATTEAFF.

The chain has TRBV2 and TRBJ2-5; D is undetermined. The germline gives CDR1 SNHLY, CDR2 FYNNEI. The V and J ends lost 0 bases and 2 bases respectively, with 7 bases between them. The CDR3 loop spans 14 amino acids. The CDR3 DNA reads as TGTGCCAGCAGTGAAGCAGGTGATCAAGAGACCCAGTACTTC. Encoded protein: CASSEAGDQETQYF. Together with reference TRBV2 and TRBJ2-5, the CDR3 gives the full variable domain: EPEVTQTPSHQVTQMGQEVILRCVPISNHLYFYWYRQILGQKVEFLVSFYNNEISEKSEIFDDQFSVERPDGSNFTLKIRSTKLEDSAMYFCASSEAGDQETQYFGPGTRLLVL.

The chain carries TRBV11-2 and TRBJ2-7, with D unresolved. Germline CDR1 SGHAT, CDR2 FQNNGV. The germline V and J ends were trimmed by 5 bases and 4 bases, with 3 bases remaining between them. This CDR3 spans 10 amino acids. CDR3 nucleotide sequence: TGTGCCAGCAGCCGGTACGAGCAGTACTTC. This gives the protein CASSRYEQYF.

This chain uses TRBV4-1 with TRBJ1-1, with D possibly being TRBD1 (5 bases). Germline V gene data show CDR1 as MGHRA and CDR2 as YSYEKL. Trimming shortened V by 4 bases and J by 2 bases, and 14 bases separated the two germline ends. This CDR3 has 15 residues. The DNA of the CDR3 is TGCGCCAGCAGCCTCCGACAGATGATCAACACTGAAGCTTTCTTT. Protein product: CASSLRQMINTEAFF.

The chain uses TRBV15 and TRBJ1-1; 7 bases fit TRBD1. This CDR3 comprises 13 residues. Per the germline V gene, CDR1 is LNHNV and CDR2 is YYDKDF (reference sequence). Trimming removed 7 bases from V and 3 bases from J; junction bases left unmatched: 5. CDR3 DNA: TGTGCCACCAAGACCGGACAGGACACTGAAGCTTTCTTT. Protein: CATKTGQDTEAFF.